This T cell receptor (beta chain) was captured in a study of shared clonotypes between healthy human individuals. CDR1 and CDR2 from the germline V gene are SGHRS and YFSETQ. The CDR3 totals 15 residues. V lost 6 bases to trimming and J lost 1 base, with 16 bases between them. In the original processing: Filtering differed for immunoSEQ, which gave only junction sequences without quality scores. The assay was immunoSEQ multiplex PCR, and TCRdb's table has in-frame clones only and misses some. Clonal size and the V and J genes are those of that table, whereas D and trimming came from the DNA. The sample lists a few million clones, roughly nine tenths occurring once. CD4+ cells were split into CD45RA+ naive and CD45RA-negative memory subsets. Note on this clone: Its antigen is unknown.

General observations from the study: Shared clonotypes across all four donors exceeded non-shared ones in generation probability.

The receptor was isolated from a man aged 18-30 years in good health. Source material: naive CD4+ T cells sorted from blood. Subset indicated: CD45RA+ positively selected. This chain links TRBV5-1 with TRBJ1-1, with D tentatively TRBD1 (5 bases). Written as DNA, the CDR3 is TGCGCCAGCACCTCTCTAGGGCAGGGGAACACTGAAGCTTTCTTT. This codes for CASTSLGQGNTEAFF.